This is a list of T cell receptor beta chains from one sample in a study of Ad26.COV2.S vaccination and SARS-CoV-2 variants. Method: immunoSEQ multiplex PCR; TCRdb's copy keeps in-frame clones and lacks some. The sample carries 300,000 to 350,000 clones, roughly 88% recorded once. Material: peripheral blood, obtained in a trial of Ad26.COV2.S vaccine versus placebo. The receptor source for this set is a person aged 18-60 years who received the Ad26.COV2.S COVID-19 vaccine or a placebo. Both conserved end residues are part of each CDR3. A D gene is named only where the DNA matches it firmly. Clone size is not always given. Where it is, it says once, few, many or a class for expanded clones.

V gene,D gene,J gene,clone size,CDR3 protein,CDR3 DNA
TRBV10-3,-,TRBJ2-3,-,CAISDPPGGTAPGDTQYF,TGTGCCATCAGTGACCCCCCGGGCGGGACAGCCCCGGGAGATACGCAGTATTTT
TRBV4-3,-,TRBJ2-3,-,CASSQGHSRFNTDTQYF,TGCGCCAGCAGCCAAGGCCATTCCCGATTTAACACAGATACGCAGTATTTT
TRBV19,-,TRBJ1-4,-,CASSSGGGRNEKLFF,TGTGCCAGTAGTTCCGGGGGCGGGAGGAATGAAAAACTGTTTTTT
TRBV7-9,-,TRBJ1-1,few,CASSLVVNTEAFF,TGTGCCAGCAGCTTAGTGGTCAACACTGAAGCTTTCTTT
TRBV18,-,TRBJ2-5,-,CASSPSSVETQYF,TGTGCCAGCTCACCCTCTAGCGTGGAGACCCAGTACTTC
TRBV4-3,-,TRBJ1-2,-,CASSQDAAIDGYTF,TGCGCCAGCAGCCAAGATGCCGCAATTGATGGCTACACCTTC
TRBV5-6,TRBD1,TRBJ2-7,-,CASSPRDRGSYEQYF,TGTGCCAGCAGCCCCCGGGACAGGGGCTCCTACGAGCAGTACTTC
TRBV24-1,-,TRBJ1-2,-,CATSDPTPGKPYGYTF,TGTGCCACCAGTGATCCGACGCCGGGGAAACCCTATGGCTACACCTTC
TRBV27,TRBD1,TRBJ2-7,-,CASSLKQGMGEQYF,TGTGCCAGCAGTTTAAAACAGGGGATGGGCGAGCAGTACTTC
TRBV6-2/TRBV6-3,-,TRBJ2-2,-,CASSPFSVTETGYTGELFF,TGTGCCAGCAGCCCCTTTTCGGTCACCGAGACAGGTTACACCGGGGAGCTGTTTTTT
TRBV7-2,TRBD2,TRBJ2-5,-,CASSLSGGAGETQYF,TGTGCCAGCAGCTTAAGCGGGGGGGCAGGGGAGACCCAGTACTTC
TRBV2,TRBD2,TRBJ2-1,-,CASRRGLAVLSDEQFF,TGTGCCAGCAGGAGGGGACTAGCGGTCCTCAGCGATGAGCAGTTCTTC
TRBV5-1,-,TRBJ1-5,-,CASSSDPNQPQHF,TGCGCCAGCAGCTCGGACCCAAATCAGCCCCAGCATTTT
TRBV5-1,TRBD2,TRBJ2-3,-,CASSLTAGGPTDTQYF,TGCGCCAGCAGCTTGACAGCGGGAGGGCCCACAGATACGCAGTATTTT
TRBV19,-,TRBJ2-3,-,CASKPWRGTDTQYF,TGTGCCAGTAAGCCCTGGAGGGGGACAGATACGCAGTATTTT
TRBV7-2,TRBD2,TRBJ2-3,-,CASSLSGGGSTDTQYF,TGTGCCAGCAGCTTAAGTGGCGGGGGTAGCACAGATACGCAGTATTTT
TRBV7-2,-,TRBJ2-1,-,CASSTSGPVYNEQFF,TGTGCCAGCAGCACAAGCGGACCCGTTTACAATGAGCAGTTCTTC
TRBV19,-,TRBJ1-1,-,CASTLRPGGLNTEAFF,TGTGCCAGTACCCTCCGCCCGGGGGGACTGAACACTGAAGCTTTCTTT
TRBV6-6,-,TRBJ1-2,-,CASSYSRGAAEGYTF,TGTGCCAGCAGTTACTCGCGGGGGGCGGCGGAGGGCTACACCTTC
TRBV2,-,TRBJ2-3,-,CASSVGDTQYF,TGTGCCAGCAGTGTAGGGGATACGCAGTATTTT
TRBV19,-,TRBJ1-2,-,CASSKKAGGYGYTF,TGTGCCAGTAGTAAAAAGGCAGGAGGATATGGCTACACCTTC
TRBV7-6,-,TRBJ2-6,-,CASSSEANPSGANVLTF,TGTGCCAGCAGCTCAGAAGCAAACCCCTCTGGGGCCAACGTCCTGACTTTC
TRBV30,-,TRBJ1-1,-,CAWRGSNTEAFF,TGTGCCTGGAGGGGCAGTAACACTGAAGCTTTCTTT
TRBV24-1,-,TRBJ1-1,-,CATSDPGGTEAFF,TGTGCCACCAGTGACCCGGGGGGCACTGAAGCTTTCTTT
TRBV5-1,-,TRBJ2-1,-,CASSLAEYFSYNEQFF,TGCGCCAGCAGCTTGGCGGAATACTTCTCCTACAATGAGCAGTTCTTC
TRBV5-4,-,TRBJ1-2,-,CASSLLTGGYGYTF,TGTGCCAGCAGCTTACTAACAGGAGGCTATGGCTACACCTTC
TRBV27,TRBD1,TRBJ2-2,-,CASSGGTGGHTGELFF,TGTGCCAGCAGCGGCGGGACAGGGGGGCACACCGGGGAGCTGTTTTTT
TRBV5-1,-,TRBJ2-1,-,CASGWFGDEQFF,TGCGCCAGCGGATGGTTTGGGGATGAGCAGTTCTTC
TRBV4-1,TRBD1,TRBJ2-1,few,CASSQLAGGFNEQFF,TGCGCCAGCAGCCAATTGGCAGGGGGTTTCAATGAGCAGTTCTTC
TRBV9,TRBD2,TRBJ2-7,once,CASSVGASGGMTYEQYF,TGTGCCAGCAGCGTAGGGGCTAGCGGGGGGATGACCTACGAGCAGTACTTC
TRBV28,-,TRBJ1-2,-,CASTPDWGSLQIATF,TGTGCCAGCACCCCGGACTGGGGGTCCCTTCAGATCGCCACCTTC
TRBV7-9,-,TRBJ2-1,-,CASSRLPDHEQFF,TGTGCCAGCAGCCGTCTGCCGGACCATGAGCAGTTCTTC
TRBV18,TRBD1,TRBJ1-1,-,CASEDRGTLMNTEAFF,TGTGCCAGCGAGGACAGGGGAACCCTCATGAACACTGAAGCTTTCTTT
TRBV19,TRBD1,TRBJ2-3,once,CASSPRTGADTQYF,TGTGCCAGTAGTCCACGGACAGGGGCAGATACGCAGTATTTT
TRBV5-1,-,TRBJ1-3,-,CASSLATASNTIYF,TGCGCCAGCAGCTTGGCTACAGCTTCAAACACCATATATTTT
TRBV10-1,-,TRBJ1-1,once,CASSDEAFF,TGCGCCAGCAGTGATGAGGCTTTCTTT
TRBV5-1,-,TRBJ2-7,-,CASSLVPYEQYF,TGCGCCAGCAGCTTGGTTCCCTACGAGCAGTACTTC
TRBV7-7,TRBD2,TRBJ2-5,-,CASSLLTSGFQETQYF,TGTGCCAGCAGCTTACTTACTAGCGGATTCCAAGAGACCCAGTACTTC
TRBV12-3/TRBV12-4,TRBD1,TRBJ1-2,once,CASSLQGADGYTF,TGTGCCAGCAGCCTACAGGGGGCGGATGGCTACACCTTC
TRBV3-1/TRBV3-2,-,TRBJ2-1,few,CASSSKRALPGVSSYNEQFF,TGTGCCAGCAGCTCTAAAAGGGCCCTCCCGGGAGTAAGCTCCTACAATGAGCAGTTCTTC
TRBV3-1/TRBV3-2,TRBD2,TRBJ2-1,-,CASSLRLAGDNEQFF,TGTGCCAGCAGCCTGCGACTAGCGGGAGATAATGAGCAGTTCTTC
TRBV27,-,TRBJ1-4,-,CASSSTVNEKLFF,TGTGCCAGCAGTTCAACAGTAAATGAAAAACTGTTTTTT
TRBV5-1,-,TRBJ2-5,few,CASSLGGVARETQYF,TGCGCCAGCAGCTTGGGTGGGGTAGCGAGGGAGACCCAGTACTTC
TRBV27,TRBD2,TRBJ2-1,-,CASSPRKSGRGISSEQFF,TGTGCCAGCAGTCCCCGGAAGAGCGGGAGAGGTATATCTAGTGAGCAGTTCTTC
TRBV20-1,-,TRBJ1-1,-,CSAHKNTEAFF,TGCAGTGCCCACAAGAACACTGAAGCTTTCTTT